These 21 T cell receptor beta chains share one sample of origin, sequenced in a study of blood T cell repertoires in COVID-19. Only in-frame clones appear in the TCRdb table, and some are missing; sequencing was by immunoSEQ multiplex PCR. This sample has roughly 36,000 clones, with 90% to 95% found just once. The specimen sequenced was peripheral blood. The receptors were sampled from a human donor with active COVID-19. The donor label of this sample is uncertain.

This CDR3 reads CASSVTGLAAIETQYF. As DNA, the CDR3 is TGTGCCAGCAGCGTAACAGGACTAGCGGCGATAGAGACCCAGTACTTC. The rearrangement joins TRBV9 to TRBJ2-5; 10 bases are shared with TRBD2. This CDR3 contains 16 residues. J lost 4 bases, V lost 1 base, and 7 bases had no gene match. Germline CDR1 reads SGDLS; CDR2 reads YYNGEE.

The DNA for the CDR3 is TGTGCCAGTACCACTAGCGGGGGGGCGATCGGGGAGCTGTTTTTT. It specifies CASTTSGGAIGELFF. This chain joins TRBV19 and TRBJ2-2; 13 nucleotides line up with TRBD2. The germline V gene has CDR1 LNHDA and CDR2 SQIVND (reference sequence). Trimming removed 7 bases from V and 7 bases from J; junction bases left unmatched: 6. This CDR3 region has 15 residues.

V and J are TRBV5-1 and TRBJ1-3, with 7 positions matching TRBD1. Trimming removed 0 bases from V and 2 bases from J; junction bases left unmatched: 2. The CDR3 length is 15 residues. Germline lookup yields CDR1 SGHRS and CDR2 YFSETQ. CDR3 DNA sequence: TGCGCCAGCAGCTTGGGACAGGGAACTGGAAACACCATATATTTT. Protein product: CASSLGQGTGNTIYF.

This clone was counted a single time. CDR3 bases: TGTGCCAGTAGTATAGTGTCCTACACAGATACGCAGTATTTT. Protein sequence: CASSIVSYTDTQYF. The V gene is TRBV19, the J gene TRBJ2-3, with D uncertain. V shed 1 base and J shed 2 bases, with 7 bases lying between them. This CDR3 spans 14 amino acids. CDR1 LNHDA and CDR2 SQIVND come from the germline V gene (reference sequence).

The genes are TRBV5-6 and TRBJ2-7; D unclear. Germline CDR1 reads SGHDT; CDR2 reads YYEEEE. This CDR3 has 13 amino acids. V was pared by 4 bases and J by 6 bases, with 14 bases between. The CDR3: CASSQIANAEQYF. The CDR3 bases are TGTGCCAGCAGCCAAATCGCGAATGCCGAGCAGTACTTC.

This clone was seen just once. V and J are TRBV28 and TRBJ2-5, with TRBD2 identical over 7 bases. Losses at the gene ends were 3 bases for V and 0 bases for J; bases not matched to a gene: 19. The germline V gene encodes CDR1 MDHEN and CDR2 SYDVKM. This CDR3 has 20 amino acids. The CDR3 region is CASSFSGMRWAGDNQETQYF. In DNA, the CDR3 is TGTGCCAGCAGTTTTTCAGGGATGCGTTGGGCGGGAGATAACCAAGAGACCCAGTACTTC.

The chain's CDR3 is CASSTSGQGRGETQYF. The CDR3, as DNA: TGTGCCAGCAGTACGAGTGGACAGGGACGGGGTGAGACCCAGTACTTC. The chain recombines TRBV28 with TRBJ2-5; 8 nucleotides align to TRBD1. Trimming at V came to 5 bases and at J to 5 bases, leaving 13 bases not matched to a gene. The CDR3 covers 16 residues. Germline CDR1 reads MDHEN; CDR2 reads SYDVKM.

V usage is TRBV4-1 and J usage is TRBJ2-3; 7 bases line up with TRBD2. Germline trimming cut 0 bases from V and 5 bases from J; bases unmatched to any gene: 14. CDR3 length: 18 residues. Germline V gene data show CDR1 as MGHRA and CDR2 as YSYEKL. The DNA for the CDR3 is TGCGCCAGCAGCCAAGATGGTGTAGGACTAGTAGAGGGAGATACGCAGTATTTT. It yields the protein CASSQDGVGLVEGDTQYF.

V and J are TRBV6-4 and TRBJ2-1; 12 bases fit TRBD1. Germline V gene lookup returns CDR1 MRHNA and CDR2 SNTAGT. This CDR3 contains 14 residues. V lost 4 bases to trimming and J lost 9 bases; unmatched junction nucleotides: 4. CDR3 sequence reads: CASSAGQGAVEQFF. CDR3 nucleotide sequence: TGTGCCAGCAGTGCGGGACAGGGGGCGGTTGAGCAGTTCTTC.

V usage is TRBV7-2 and J usage is TRBJ1-2; D is perhaps TRBD1 (5 bases). Germline V gene sequence: CDR1 SGHTA, CDR2 FQGNSA. CDR3 length: 11 residues. V lost 5 bases, J lost 4 bases, and 5 bases lay in between. The CDR3 DNA follows: TGTGCCAGCAGCCAGGGCTATGGCTACACCTTC. Translating it yields CASSQGYGYTF.

This clone has only one observation. The chain combines TRBV5-1 with TRBJ2-7; 7 bases are a match to TRBD1. The CDR3 extends over 18 amino acids. V dropped 4 bases and J dropped 0; count of bases not matched to a gene: 16. Germline CDR1 SGHRS, CDR2 YFSETQ. Written as DNA, the CDR3 is TGCGCCAGCAGCATGTCTACTTTACAGGGGAGCGGCTCCTACGAGCAGTACTTC. As protein: CASSMSTLQGSGSYEQYF.

The chain is built from TRBV19 and TRBJ2-7; D is unresolved. The CDR3 sequence is 13 residues long. In germline, CDR1 is LNHDA, CDR2 SQIVND (reference sequence). Trimming cost V 4 bases and J 2 bases, with 9 bases left between them. The CDR3 DNA reads as TGTGCCAGTAGTAGGGCAGCCGCCTACGAGCAGTACTTC. Its protein product is CASSRAAAYEQYF.

The rearrangement uses TRBV11-2 and TRBJ1-4; D gene unclear. This CDR3 comprises 12 residues. CDR1 and CDR2 from the germline V gene are SGHAT and FQNNGV. Trimming took 5 bases from V and 6 from J, leaving 7 bases between them. The CDR3 loop reads CASSRNYEKLFF. DNA of the CDR3: TGTGCCAGCAGCCGAAACTATGAAAAACTGTTTTTT.

This sequence joins TRBV5-6 and TRBJ2-7; D is perhaps TRBD2 (7 bases). CDR1 is SGHDT and CDR2 is YYEEEE in the germline V gene. V was clipped by 2 bases and J by 2 bases, with 14 bases between them. CDR3 length: 15 amino acids. The CDR3 nucleotides are TGTGCCAGCAGCTTCCCGCGGGGGCCGACCTACGAGCAGTACTTC. Protein product: CASSFPRGPTYEQYF.

This chain links TRBV21-1 with TRBJ2-3; the listed D gene, TRBD2, was not tested against the DNA. TRBV21-1 is designated a pseudogene. The CDR3 covers 16 residues. For the CDR3, the DNA is TGTGCCAGCAGCAAATGCGAGGGATTGTGCACAGATACGCAGTATTTT. It specifies CASSKCEGLCTDTQYF.

The chain carries TRBV5-1 and TRBJ1-5, with D unresolved. From germline, CDR1 is SGHRS and CDR2 YFSETQ. The germline V and J ends were trimmed by 5 bases and 4 bases, with 31 bases remaining between them. The CDR3 sequence is 20 residues long. The chain's CDR3 is CASSGRIAISPSISNQPQHF. The CDR3 nucleotides are TGCGCCAGCAGTGGCCGTATAGCAATCAGCCCCAGCATTTCAAATCAGCCCCAGCATTTT. The variable domain in full, completed from reference TRBV5-1 and TRBJ1-5, reads KAGVTQTPRYLIKTRGQQVTLSCSPISGHRSVSWYQQTPGQGLQFLFEYFSETQRNKGNFPGRFSGRQFSNSRSEMNVSTLELGDSALYLCASSGRIAISPSISNQPQHFGDGTRLSIL.

This chain connects TRBV19 to TRBJ1-6; no clear D. This CDR3 region has 12 residues. V was clipped by 0 bases and J by 10 bases, with 4 bases between them. CDR1 and CDR2 (germline): LNHDA, SQIVND (reference sequence). The CDR3 protein is CASSIEQSPLHF. CDR3 bases: TGTGCCAGTAGTATAGAGCAGTCACCCCTCCACTTT.

The chain couples TRBV7-2 to TRBJ2-1; TRBD2 aligns across 7 bases. V was pared by 0 bases and J by 6 bases, with 5 bases of the junction left unmatched. The CDR3 consists of 15 residues. CDR1 is SGHTA and CDR2 is FQGNSA in the germline V gene. The CDR3 DNA follows: TGTGCCAGCAGCTTAGCGGTAGCGGGTATCAATGAGCAGTTCTTC. Translation gives CASSLAVAGINEQFF.

The chain couples TRBV11-2 to TRBJ2-1; TRBD2 might be the D (7 bases). The CDR3 totals 16 residues. Trimming shortened V by 7 bases and J by 3 bases, and 19 bases separated the two germline ends. Germline loops: CDR1 SGHAT, CDR2 FQNNGV. In nucleotides, the CDR3 is TGTGCCAGCATCGTACGGGGGGCAGAAGGCTACAATGAGCAGTTCTTC. This encodes CASIVRGAEGYNEQFF.

The genes are TRBV6-5 and TRBJ1-5; a weak D match, TRBD1 (6 bases). CDR1 and CDR2 (germline): MNHEY, SVGAGI. The CDR3 contains 14 residues. V lost 5 bases, J lost 8 bases, and 16 bases lay in between. The CDR3 is CASSPSGAGKPQHF. Written as DNA, the CDR3 is TGTGCCAGCAGTCCCTCAGGGGCCGGGAAGCCCCAGCATTTT.

The chain couples TRBV28 to TRBJ1-2; D call uncertain. The CDR3 runs 14 residues. Germline CDR1 and CDR2: MDHEN and SYDVKM. V was shortened by 3 bases and J by 3 bases, with 11 bases between the two germline ends. CDR3 nucleotide sequence: TGTGCCAGCAGTTTGGCAGGTGGTTACTATGGCTACACCTTC. As protein: CASSLAGGYYGYTF.